The present T cell receptor beta chain was sequenced within a study of blood T cell repertoires in COVID-19. Study-level information: Material from acute and convalescent COVID-19 was sourced from the United States, Italy and Spain.

Patients in Seattle were enrolled during active infection, then followed longitudinally. CDR1 is SQVTM, CDR2 ANQGSEA, per germline. This CDR3 is 12 amino acids long. The V segment lost 1 base and the J segment 7 bases; nucleotides outside the gene matches: 0. As processed by the authors: For nucleated cells, counts were estimated from reference gene primer amplification. Clones were sequenced by immunoSEQ multiplex PCR, and TCRdb holds only the in-frame ones, with some missing. D and trimming were read from the DNA, whereas the V and J calls and clone size are those reported in that table. The table includes roughly 210,000 clones, around 80% detected once.

The specimen sequenced was peripheral blood. The source is a woman older than 75 with COVID-19, enrolled during active disease. The chain carries TRBV29-1 and TRBJ1-4, with 7 bases matching TRBD1. The CDR3 DNA is TGCAGCGTTGAAGGACAGGGTGAAAAACTGTTTTTT. Translating gives CSVEGQGEKLFF. The full variable domain, completed using reference TRBV29-1 and TRBJ1-4, is SAVISQKPSRDICQRGTSLTIQCQVDSQVTMMFWYRQQPGQSLTLIATANQGSEATYESGFVIDKFPISRPNLTFSTLTVSNMSPEDSSIYLCSVEGQGEKLFFGSGTQLSVL.